These T cell receptor beta chains were read from a single sample in a study of cytomegalovirus exposure and HLA in healthy donors. Sequencing used immunoSEQ multiplex PCR; TCRdb keeps in-frame clones, though not all of them. Its clone listing holds fewer than 100,000 clones. The specimen was PBMCs. The source of these receptors is a man aged 18 to 30 in good health and CMV-seropositive. CDR3s include the opening cysteine and the closing phenylalanine or tryptophan. Each record gives: J gene, D gene, V gene, CDR3 DNA, CDR3 protein. The D gene is left open where the match is weak.

j_gene: TRBJ2-7; d_gene: TRBD1; v_gene: TRBV6-6; CDR3nt: TGTGCCAGCAGTGGGACAGAACAGGGATACGAGCAGTACTTC; CDR3aa: CASSGTEQGYEQYF
j_gene: TRBJ1-5; d_gene: TRBD1; v_gene: TRBV6-1; CDR3nt: TGTGCCAGCAGTGAATCCCGGACAGGGGCCAATCAGCCCCAGCATTTT; CDR3aa: CASSESRTGANQPQHF
j_gene: TRBJ1-2; d_gene: NA; v_gene: TRBV11-2; CDR3nt: TGTGCCAGCAGCTTAAGACCGGGACATACCTATGGCTACACCTTC; CDR3aa: CASSLRPGHTYGYTF
j_gene: TRBJ2-3; d_gene: TRBD2; v_gene: TRBV14; CDR3nt: TGTGCCAGCAGCCGTCTAGCGGGATTCTCCGATACGCAGTATTTT; CDR3aa: CASSRLAGFSDTQYF
j_gene: TRBJ1-5; d_gene: TRBD1; v_gene: TRBV10-3; CDR3nt: TGTGCCATCAGTCCCCAGGACAGGATGAGCAATCAGCCCCAGCATTTT; CDR3aa: CAISPQDRMSNQPQHF
j_gene: TRBJ2-2; d_gene: NA; v_gene: TRBV5-1; CDR3nt: TGCGCCAGCAGCCCGGGGGTTGGCCGGACAGGGAACACCGGGGAGCTGTTTTTT; CDR3aa: CASSPGVGRTGNTGELFF
j_gene: TRBJ1-2; d_gene: NA; v_gene: TRBV13; CDR3nt: TGTGCCAGCAGCTCAACCATAACGGGCTATGGCTACACCTTC; CDR3aa: CASSSTITGYGYTF
j_gene: TRBJ1-5; d_gene: TRBD1; v_gene: TRBV28; CDR3nt: TGTGCCAGCATCAGACAGGGGGCCGGGCAGCCCCAGCATTTT; CDR3aa: CASIRQGAGQPQHF
j_gene: TRBJ1-2; d_gene: TRBD1; v_gene: TRBV19; CDR3nt: TGTGCCAGTATAGGGACAGGGTGGAACTATGGCTACACCTTC; CDR3aa: CASIGTGWNYGYTF
j_gene: TRBJ1-4; d_gene: NA; v_gene: TRBV9; CDR3nt: TGTGCCAGCAGCGTAGCCGGTGGAAAACTGTTTTTT; CDR3aa: CASSVAGGKLFF
j_gene: TRBJ2-7; d_gene: TRBD2; v_gene: TRBV9; CDR3nt: TGTGCCAGCAGCGCCACTAGCGGGAGTTACGAGCAGTACTTC; CDR3aa: CASSATSGSYEQYF
j_gene: TRBJ2-1; d_gene: TRBD2; v_gene: TRBV6-1; CDR3nt: TGTGCCAGCAGTGAAGCAAGCGGGAGGGCCTCCAATGAGCAGTTCTTC; CDR3aa: CASSEASGRASNEQFF
j_gene: TRBJ1-2; d_gene: NA; v_gene: TRBV2; CDR3nt: TGTGCCAGCAGGGGGACGAAGGGAGGCTATGGCTACACCTTC; CDR3aa: CASRGTKGGYGYTF
j_gene: TRBJ1-5; d_gene: NA; v_gene: TRBV6-5; CDR3nt: TGTGCCAGCAGCAAACCCCAGGGCCAGCCCCAGCATTTT; CDR3aa: CASSKPQGQPQHF
j_gene: TRBJ2-7; d_gene: NA; v_gene: TRBV28; CDR3nt: TGTGCCAGCAGTCCCTCAACAGGGAATGGGCAGTACTTC; CDR3aa: CASSPSTGNGQYF
j_gene: TRBJ1-1; d_gene: NA; v_gene: TRBV9; CDR3nt: TGTGCCAGCAGCTCAAGCGGCAAAAGGGCTTTCTTT; CDR3aa: CASSSSGKRAFF
j_gene: TRBJ1-1; d_gene: TRBD1; v_gene: TRBV5-4; CDR3nt: TGTGCCAGCAGCTTGGGGCCGGGACAGGCCGGGCGGACTGAAGCTTTCTTT; CDR3aa: CASSLGPGQAGRTEAFF
j_gene: TRBJ1-2; d_gene: NA; v_gene: TRBV29-1; CDR3nt: TGCAGCGGCGGCAGTGTTGGTTATGGCTACACCTTC; CDR3aa: CSGGSVGYGYTF
j_gene: TRBJ2-7; d_gene: NA; v_gene: TRBV5-8; CDR3nt: TGTGCCAGCAGCCGAAACAGGGATAGGGACTTC; CDR3aa: CASSRNRDRDF
j_gene: TRBJ2-5; d_gene: NA; v_gene: TRBV20-1; CDR3nt: TGCAGTGAGCGACGAGCGGAGACCCAGTACTTC; CDR3aa: CSERRAETQYF
j_gene: TRBJ1-5; d_gene: TRBD1; v_gene: TRBV19; CDR3nt: TGTGCCAGTAGTATACAGACAGGGCCTGGGAATCAGCCCCAGCATTTT; CDR3aa: CASSIQTGPGNQPQHF
j_gene: TRBJ1-4; d_gene: NA; v_gene: TRBV28; CDR3nt: TGTGCCAGCAGCACGGGGGGGATTAATGAAAAACTGTTTTTT; CDR3aa: CASSTGGINEKLFF
j_gene: TRBJ2-7; d_gene: TRBD1; v_gene: TRBV27; CDR3nt: TGTGCCAGCCGAGGACAGGAAAACTACGAGCAGTACTTC; CDR3aa: CASRGQENYEQYF
j_gene: TRBJ1-5; d_gene: TRBD1; v_gene: TRBV19; CDR3nt: TGTGCCAGTAGTCGGGACAGGGGAAGCAATCAGCCCCAGCATTTT; CDR3aa: CASSRDRGSNQPQHF
j_gene: TRBJ2-1; d_gene: NA; v_gene: TRBV14; CDR3nt: TGTGCCAGCAGCCAGAGTTTGGCTAGCCCCAGCGAGCAGTTCTTC; CDR3aa: CASSQSLASPSEQFF
j_gene: TRBJ1-5; d_gene: NA; v_gene: TRBV19; CDR3nt: TGTGCCAGTACTGCGACCGGGGATCAGCCCCAGCATTTT; CDR3aa: CASTATGDQPQHF
j_gene: TRBJ2-2; d_gene: TRBD1; v_gene: TRBV4-1; CDR3nt: TGCGCCAGCAGTAAGGGACAGGGGAACACCGGGGAGCTGTTTTTT; CDR3aa: CASSKGQGNTGELFF
j_gene: TRBJ1-5; d_gene: TRBD1; v_gene: TRBV6-5; CDR3nt: TGTGCCAGCAGCCTGACAGGGGATGGCAATCAGCCCCAGCATTTT; CDR3aa: CASSLTGDGNQPQHF
j_gene: TRBJ1-3; d_gene: NA; v_gene: TRBV5-1; CDR3nt: TGCGCCAGCAGCCCTCAGCCGGGGAGTGTTTCTGGAAACACCATATATTTT; CDR3aa: CASSPQPGSVSGNTIYF
j_gene: TRBJ1-4; d_gene: TRBD1; v_gene: TRBV10-3; CDR3nt: TGTGCCATCAGTGAGGACAGGGTTTTGGAAAAACTGTTTTTT; CDR3aa: CAISEDRVLEKLFF
j_gene: TRBJ1-2; d_gene: NA; v_gene: TRBV28; CDR3nt: TGTGCCAGCACCCTTAGGGGGAGGGATAACTATGGCTACACCTTC; CDR3aa: CASTLRGRDNYGYTF
j_gene: TRBJ1-1; d_gene: TRBD1; v_gene: TRBV30; CDR3nt: TGTGCCTGGAACCCCCCAGGAGGGGGCGAAGCTTTCTTT; CDR3aa: CAWNPPGGGEAFF
j_gene: TRBJ1-1; d_gene: NA; v_gene: TRBV27; CDR3nt: TGTGCCAGCAGACCCCAGGGCAGAGACACTGAAGCTTTCTTT; CDR3aa: CASRPQGRDTEAFF
j_gene: TRBJ2-1; d_gene: TRBD2; v_gene: TRBV19; CDR3nt: TGTGCCAGTAGTATAGACGGGGGGGCCTACAATGAGCAGTTCTTC; CDR3aa: CASSIDGGAYNEQFF
j_gene: TRBJ1-2; d_gene: NA; v_gene: TRBV2; CDR3nt: TGTGCCAGCAGAGAGGTCGGCTACACCTTC; CDR3aa: CASREVGYTF
j_gene: TRBJ2-1; d_gene: NA; v_gene: TRBV6-5; CDR3nt: TGTGCCAGCAGGGCCCTAGCGTCGGGATACAATGAGCAGTTCTTC; CDR3aa: CASRALASGYNEQFF
j_gene: TRBJ2-7; d_gene: TRBD2; v_gene: TRBV5-6; CDR3nt: TGTGCCAGCAGCTTGGATCTAGCGGGGGGTCCCTCCTACGAGCAGTACTTC; CDR3aa: CASSLDLAGGPSYEQYF
j_gene: TRBJ1-5; d_gene: TRBD1; v_gene: TRBV5-5; CDR3nt: TGTGCCAGCAGCGCGACAGGGTACGAGCCTAATCAGCCCCAGCATTTT; CDR3aa: CASSATGYEPNQPQHF
j_gene: TRBJ2-2; d_gene: NA; v_gene: TRBV27; CDR3nt: TGTGCCAGCAGTTTCCCAGGGGAGCCCGGGGAGCTGTTTTTT; CDR3aa: CASSFPGEPGELFF
j_gene: TRBJ2-7; d_gene: TRBD2; v_gene: TRBV10-3; CDR3nt: TGTGCCATCAGTGTGGAAAGCGGGAGGGAATACGAGCAGTACTTC; CDR3aa: CAISVESGREYEQYF
j_gene: TRBJ1-2; d_gene: NA; v_gene: TRBV19; CDR3nt: TGTGCCAGTAGTATAGGTTCACGAGATGGCTACACCTTC; CDR3aa: CASSIGSRDGYTF
j_gene: TRBJ1-3; d_gene: NA; v_gene: TRBV13; CDR3nt: TGTGCCAGCAGCTTATGGGGACAAAGCTCTGGAAACACCATATATTTT; CDR3aa: CASSLWGQSSGNTIYF
j_gene: TRBJ1-6; d_gene: NA; v_gene: TRBV7-2; CDR3nt: TGTGCCAGCAGCTTTCCCTCAGGGTTAGGATCACCCCTCCACTTT; CDR3aa: CASSFPSGLGSPLHF
j_gene: TRBJ1-5; d_gene: TRBD1; v_gene: TRBV7-2; CDR3nt: TGTGCCAGCAGCTTAGAGACAGGGTGGGGCAATCAGCCCCAGCATTTT; CDR3aa: CASSLETGWGNQPQHF
j_gene: TRBJ1-4; d_gene: NA; v_gene: TRBV2; CDR3nt: TGTGCCAGCAGTGATCCGTCGGTCAGGGCTAATGAAAAACTGTTTTTT; CDR3aa: CASSDPSVRANEKLFF
j_gene: TRBJ1-6; d_gene: NA; v_gene: TRBV30; CDR3nt: TGTGCCTGGAGTGTTGTGGCTGCGGCCCTCCACTTT; CDR3aa: CAWSVVAAALHF
j_gene: TRBJ1-1; d_gene: NA; v_gene: TRBV15; CDR3nt: TGTGCCACCAGGCCATTTTCGGGGGAAGCTTTCTTT; CDR3aa: CATRPFSGEAFF
j_gene: TRBJ2-4; d_gene: TRBD1; v_gene: TRBV6-1; CDR3nt: TGTGCCGTTTCCAGGGACAGCTACCAAAACATTCAGTACTTC; CDR3aa: CAVSRDSYQNIQYF
j_gene: TRBJ1-1; d_gene: TRBD1; v_gene: TRBV19; CDR3nt: TGTGCCAGTAAAGACAGGGGAAGGGCCACTGAAGCTTTCTTT; CDR3aa: CASKDRGRATEAFF
j_gene: TRBJ2-5; d_gene: TRBD1; v_gene: TRBV27; CDR3nt: TGTGCCAGCAGTCACCTTGACAGGGGGAACTTC; CDR3aa: CASSHLDRGNF
j_gene: TRBJ1-1; d_gene: NA; v_gene: TRBV6-1; CDR3nt: TGTGCCAGCAGTGAAGGGACACCGAACACTGAAGCTTTCTTT; CDR3aa: CASSEGTPNTEAFF
j_gene: TRBJ2-7; d_gene: TRBD2; v_gene: TRBV6-5; CDR3nt: TGTGCCAGCAGGAGAGGGAGGGTCTACGAGCAGTACTTC; CDR3aa: CASRRGRVYEQYF
j_gene: TRBJ2-1; d_gene: NA; v_gene: TRBV7-8; CDR3nt: TGTGCCAGCAGCGAACTAAATGAGCAGTTCTTC; CDR3aa: CASSELNEQFF
j_gene: TRBJ1-1; d_gene: NA; v_gene: TRBV10-3; CDR3nt: TGTGCCATCAAGGGAACAGGGCGGGACACTGAAGCTTTCTTT; CDR3aa: CAIKGTGRDTEAFF
j_gene: TRBJ2-5; d_gene: TRBD2; v_gene: TRBV7-2; CDR3nt: TGTGCCAGCAGCTCGGGACTAGCGGGGGGAATCCTACAAGAGACCCAGTACTTC; CDR3aa: CASSSGLAGGILQETQYF